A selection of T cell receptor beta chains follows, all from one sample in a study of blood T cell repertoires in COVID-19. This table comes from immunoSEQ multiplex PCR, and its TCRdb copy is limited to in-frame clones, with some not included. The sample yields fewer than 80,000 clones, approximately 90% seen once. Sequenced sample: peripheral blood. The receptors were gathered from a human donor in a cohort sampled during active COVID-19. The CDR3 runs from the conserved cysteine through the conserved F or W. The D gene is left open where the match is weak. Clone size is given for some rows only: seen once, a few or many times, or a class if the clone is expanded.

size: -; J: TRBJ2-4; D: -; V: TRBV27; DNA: TGTGCCAGCAGTCACTTTAGGAGAGGGTTGCACATTCAGTACTTC; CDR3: CASSHFRRGLHIQYF
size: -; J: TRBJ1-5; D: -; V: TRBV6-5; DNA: TGTGCCAGCAGTTTAACACATAGCAATCAGCCCCAGCATTTT; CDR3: CASSLTHSNQPQHF
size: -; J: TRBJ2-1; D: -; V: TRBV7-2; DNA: TGTGCCAGCAGCTTGCCCCCGGGACTCAACTACAATGAGCAGTTCTTC; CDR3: CASSLPPGLNYNEQFF
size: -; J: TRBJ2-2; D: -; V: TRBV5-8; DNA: TGTGCCAGCAGCCTCAGGGGTCGGTTGAACACCGGGGAGCTGTTTTTT; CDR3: CASSLRGRLNTGELFF
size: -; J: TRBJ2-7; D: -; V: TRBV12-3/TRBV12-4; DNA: TGTGCCAGCAGTTCAGGGGGGGAGCAGTACTTC; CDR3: CASSSGGEQYF
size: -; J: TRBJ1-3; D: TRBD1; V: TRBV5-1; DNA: TGCGCCAGCAGCTCTGACAGGGGGAAAGGAAACACCATATATTTT; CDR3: CASSSDRGKGNTIYF
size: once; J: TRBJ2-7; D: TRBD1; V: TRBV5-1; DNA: TGCGCCAGCAGCTTGGGCGGGACAGGGAGCTACGAGCAGTACTTC; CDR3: CASSLGGTGSYEQYF
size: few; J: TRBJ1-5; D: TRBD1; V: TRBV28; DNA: TGTGCCAGCAGTTTGGACAGGGGAACATATAGCAATCAGCCCCAGCATTTT; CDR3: CASSLDRGTYSNQPQHF
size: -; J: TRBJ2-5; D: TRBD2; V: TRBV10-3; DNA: TGTGCCATCAGTACTAGCGGGGGACCCCAAGAGACCCAGTACTTC; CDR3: CAISTSGGPQETQYF
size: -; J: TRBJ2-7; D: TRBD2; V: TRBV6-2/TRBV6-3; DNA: TGTGCCAGCAGCCCTCTAGCGGGGGGCCGCACCTACGAGCAGTACTTC; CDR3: CASSPLAGGRTYEQYF
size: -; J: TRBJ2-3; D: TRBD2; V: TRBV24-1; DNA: TGTGCCACCAGTGATTTTTTAGCGGGGGGACGCACAGATACGCAGTATTTT; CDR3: CATSDFLAGGRTDTQYF
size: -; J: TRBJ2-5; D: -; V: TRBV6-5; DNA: TGTGCCAGCAATCGGTTTCAAGAGACCCAGTACTTC; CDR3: CASNRFQETQYF
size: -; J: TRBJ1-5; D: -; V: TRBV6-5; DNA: TGTGCCAGCAAAGCTAGACAGTACAATCAGCCCCAGCATTTT; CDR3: CASKARQYNQPQHF
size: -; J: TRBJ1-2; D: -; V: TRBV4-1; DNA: TGCGCCAGCAGCCCTGACAGTGCCCCGGCGTATGGCTACACCTTC; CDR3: CASSPDSAPAYGYTF
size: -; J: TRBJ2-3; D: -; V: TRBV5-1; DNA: TGCGCCAGCAGCCCAGGCGCCAGGTTCACAGATACGCAGTATTTT; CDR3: CASSPGARFTDTQYF
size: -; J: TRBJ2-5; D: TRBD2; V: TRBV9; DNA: TGTGCCAGCAGCGTAGGGGTTAGGACGGGGACTAGCGGGGGAGTAACGCCTCAAGAGACCCAGTACTTC; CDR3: CASSVGVRTGTSGGVTPQETQYF
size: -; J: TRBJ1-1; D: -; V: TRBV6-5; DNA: TGTGCCAGCAGGTGGGGGGGGCCTACTGAAGCTTTCTTT; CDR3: CASRWGGPTEAFF
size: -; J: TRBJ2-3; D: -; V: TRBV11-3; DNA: TGTGCCAGCAGCCCGTTGGGAGTCACAGATACGCAGTATTTT; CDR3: CASSPLGVTDTQYF
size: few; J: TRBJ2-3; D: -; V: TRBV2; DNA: TGTGCCAGCATCAGATGGGCAGGTTTGGGTCACGCAGATACGCAGTATTTT; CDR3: CASIRWAGLGHADTQYF
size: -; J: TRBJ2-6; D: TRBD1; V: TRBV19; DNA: TGTGCCACTCAGACAGGGAACTCTGGGGCCAACGTCCTGACTTTC; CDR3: CATQTGNSGANVLTF
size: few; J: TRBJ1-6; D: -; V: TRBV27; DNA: TGTGCCAGCATGGCAGGGAATTCACCCCTCCACTTT; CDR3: CASMAGNSPLHF
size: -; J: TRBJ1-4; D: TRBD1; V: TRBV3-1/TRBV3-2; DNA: TGTGCCAGCAGCCAAGATAGGGGACAGCGAAAACTGAAGCTCGGAAAACTGTTTTTT; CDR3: CASSQDRGQRKLKLGKLFF
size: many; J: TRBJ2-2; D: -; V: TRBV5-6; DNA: TGTGCCAGCAGCCCCGACTACTTGAACACCGGGGAGCTGTTTTTT; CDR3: CASSPDYLNTGELFF
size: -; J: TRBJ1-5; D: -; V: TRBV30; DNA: TGTGCCTGGGGGGAAGGGGGTAGCAATCAGCCCCAGCATTTT; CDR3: CAWGEGGSNQPQHF
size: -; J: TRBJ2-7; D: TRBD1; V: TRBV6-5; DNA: TGTGCCAGCACGGACAGGCGAATTTCCTACGAGCAGTACTTC; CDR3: CASTDRRISYEQYF
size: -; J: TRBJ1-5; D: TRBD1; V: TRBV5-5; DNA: TGTGCCAGCAGCTACAGGGGTGGGTATAGCAATCAGCCCCAGCATTTT; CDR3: CASSYRGGYSNQPQHF
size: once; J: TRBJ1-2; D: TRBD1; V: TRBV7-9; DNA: TGTGCCAGCAGCTTACTCTCTTCCCCCGTTAGGACAGGGGAAGGTGGCTACACCTTC; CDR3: CASSLLSSPVRTGEGGYTF
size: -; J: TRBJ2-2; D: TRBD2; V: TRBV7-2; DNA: TGTGCCAGCAGCGCTCGGGGGGGGAACACCGGGGAGCTGTTTTTT; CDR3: CASSARGGNTGELFF
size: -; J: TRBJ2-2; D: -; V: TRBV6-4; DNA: TGTGCCAGCAGCCACACTAGGGAGCTGTTTTTT; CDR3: CASSHTRELFF
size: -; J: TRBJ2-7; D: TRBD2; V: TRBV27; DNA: TGTGCCAGCAGTTTGTGGGCTAGCGGGAGCTACGAGCAGTACTTC; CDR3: CASSLWASGSYEQYF
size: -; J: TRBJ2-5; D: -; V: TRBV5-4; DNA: TGTGCCAGCAGCTCCGCGGAGACCCAGTACTTC; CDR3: CASSSAETQYF
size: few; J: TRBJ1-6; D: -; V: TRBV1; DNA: TGCACCAGCAGCCAGAAACCGACAGGGTCCAATTCACCCCTCCACTTT; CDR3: CTSSQKPTGSNSPLHF
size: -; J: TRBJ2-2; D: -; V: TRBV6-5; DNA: TGTGCCAGCAGACCCGACACCCCGGAGGAGCTGTTTTTT; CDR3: CASRPDTPEELFF
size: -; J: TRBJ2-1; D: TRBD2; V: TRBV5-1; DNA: TGCGCCAGCGCTAGCGGGAGCTCCTACAATGAGCAGTTCTTC; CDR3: CASASGSSYNEQFF
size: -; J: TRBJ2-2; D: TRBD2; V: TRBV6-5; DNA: TGTGCCAGCAGTTATAGGCTAGCGGGGGACCCCGGGGAGCTGTTTTTT; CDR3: CASSYRLAGDPGELFF
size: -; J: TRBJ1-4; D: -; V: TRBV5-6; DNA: TGTGCCAGCAGCCCCGGGGGGGGTGCAACTAATGAAAAACTGTTTTTT; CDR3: CASSPGGGATNEKLFF
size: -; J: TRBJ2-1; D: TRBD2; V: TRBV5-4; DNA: TGTGCCAGCAGCTTGGCGGGGAGGGTTTACAATGAGCAGTTCTTC; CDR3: CASSLAGRVYNEQFF
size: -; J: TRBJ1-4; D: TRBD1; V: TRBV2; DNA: TGTGCCAGCCGGGACAGGGAAAGGGGGACTAATGAAAAACTGTTTTTT; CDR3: CASRDRERGTNEKLFF
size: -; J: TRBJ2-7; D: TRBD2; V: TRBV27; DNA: TGTGCCAGCAGTACCGCTAGCGGAGCATACGAGCAGTACTTC; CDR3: CASSTASGAYEQYF